These T cell receptor beta chains were read from a single sample in a study of OX40 agonist ivuxolimab in advanced cancers. TCRdb keeps only in-frame clones here, not all; method: immunoSEQ multiplex PCR. The data contain about 89,000 clones, 88% of them singletons. The starting material was CD4+ or CD8+ T cells sorted from blood, obtained in a trial of the OX40 agonist ivuxolimab. The receptors were sampled from an adult with an advanced solid tumor such as melanoma, head and neck, liver or kidney cancer. The CDR3 runs from the conserved cysteine through the conserved F or W. Fields, in order: D gene, clone size, J gene, V gene, CDR3 protein, CDR3 DNA. A D gene is named only where the DNA matches it firmly. Size is omitted from some rows. Given values are once, few, many or a class for expanded clones.

D: TRBD2; size: few; J: TRBJ2-1; V: TRBV7-3; CDR3: CASSSTLGLAGVGEQFF; DNA: TGTGCCAGCAGCTCGACCCTGGGACTAGCGGGGGTGGGTGAGCAGTTCTTC
D: TRBD2; size: .; J: TRBJ2-7; V: TRBV5-1; CDR3: CASSLGELAGGYEQYF; DNA: TGCGCCAGCAGCTTGGGAGAGCTAGCGGGGGGTTACGAGCAGTACTTC
D: TRBD1; size: .; J: TRBJ1-1; V: TRBV7-2; CDR3: CASSLAGIRDRDVFF; DNA: TGTGCCAGCAGCTTAGCGGGTATTCGGGACAGGGATGTTTTCTTT
D: .; size: .; J: TRBJ1-2; V: TRBV4-2; CDR3: CASSQDPFYGYTF; DNA: TGTGCCAGCAGCCAAGACCCGTTCTATGGCTACACCTTC
D: .; size: once; J: TRBJ1-5; V: TRBV5-6; CDR3: CASSFGTYRNQPQHF; DNA: TGTGCCAGCAGCTTCGGGACATACCGCAATCAGCCCCAGCATTTT
D: TRBD1; size: .; J: TRBJ1-4; V: TRBV10-3; CDR3: CAIRQGAEEKLFF; DNA: TGTGCCATCAGACAGGGGGCTGAAGAAAAACTGTTTTTT
D: .; size: .; J: TRBJ1-6; V: TRBV7-2; CDR3: CASSPPFNSPLHF; DNA: TGTGCCAGCAGCCCCCCCTTTAATTCACCCCTCCACTTT
D: .; size: .; J: TRBJ2-7; V: TRBV15; CDR3: CATSRDGLGGTEQYF; DNA: TGTGCCACCAGCAGAGATGGGCTTGGAGGGACCGAGCAGTACTTC
D: TRBD1; size: .; J: TRBJ2-5; V: TRBV7-2; CDR3: CASSLNWGQGLETQYF; DNA: TGTGCCAGCAGCCTCAATTGGGGACAGGGTTTGGAGACCCAGTACTTC
D: TRBD1; size: .; J: TRBJ1-3; V: TRBV18; CDR3: CASSSGRTGPGNTIYF; DNA: TGTGCCAGCTCATCGGGCCGGACAGGGCCTGGAAACACCATATATTTT
D: TRBD2; size: once; J: TRBJ2-7; V: TRBV5-4; CDR3: CASSPGGSYEQYF; DNA: TGTGCCAGCAGCCCGGGGGGATCCTACGAGCAGTACTTC
D: .; size: .; J: TRBJ1-6; V: TRBV14; CDR3: CASSLLGRGVRGNSPLHF; DNA: TGTGCCAGCAGCCTCCTAGGGAGGGGGGTCCGAGGTAATTCACCCCTCCACTTT
D: .; size: .; J: TRBJ1-6; V: TRBV2; CDR3: CASSDRNSPLHF; DNA: TGTGCCAGCAGTGACAGGAATTCACCCCTCCACTTT
D: TRBD1; size: once; J: TRBJ1-6; V: TRBV5-4; CDR3: CASSQGENSPLHF; DNA: TGTGCCAGCAGCCAGGGGGAGAATTCACCCCTCCACTTT
D: .; size: .; J: TRBJ1-5; V: TRBV7-2; CDR3: CASSLVGGSQGNQPQHF; DNA: TGTGCCAGCAGCTTAGTCGGGGGTTCCCAGGGCAATCAGCCCCAGCATTTT
D: TRBD2; size: .; J: TRBJ2-1; V: TRBV7-6; CDR3: CASSLGASGGVGEQFF; DNA: TGTGCCAGCAGCTTAGGGGCTAGCGGGGGCGTTGGTGAGCAGTTCTTC
D: TRBD2; size: .; J: TRBJ2-5; V: TRBV7-2; CDR3: CASSLQRTSGGLKETQYF; DNA: TGTGCCAGCAGCTTACAGAGGACTAGCGGGGGCTTAAAAGAGACCCAGTACTTC
D: .; size: .; J: TRBJ2-7; V: TRBV9; CDR3: CASSVDGDRYEQYF; DNA: TGTGCCAGCAGCGTAGACGGGGACCGTTACGAGCAGTACTTC
D: .; size: once; J: TRBJ1-2; V: TRBV27; CDR3: CASSPHRSYGYTF; DNA: TGTGCCAGCAGTCCCCACAGGAGCTATGGCTACACCTTC
D: .; size: .; J: TRBJ2-3; V: TRBV7-6; CDR3: CASSSSGGGGGTDTQYF; DNA: TGTGCCAGCAGCTCCTCTGGCGGGGGCGGGGGCACAGATACGCAGTATTTT
D: TRBD1; size: .; J: TRBJ2-7; V: TRBV5-6; CDR3: CASSFQTGHYEQYF; DNA: TGTGCCAGCAGCTTTCAGACAGGGCACTACGAGCAGTACTTC
D: .; size: once; J: TRBJ2-3; V: TRBV5-6; CDR3: CASSLVQGSTDTQYF; DNA: TGTGCCAGCAGCTTGGTCCAGGGTTCCACAGATACGCAGTATTTT